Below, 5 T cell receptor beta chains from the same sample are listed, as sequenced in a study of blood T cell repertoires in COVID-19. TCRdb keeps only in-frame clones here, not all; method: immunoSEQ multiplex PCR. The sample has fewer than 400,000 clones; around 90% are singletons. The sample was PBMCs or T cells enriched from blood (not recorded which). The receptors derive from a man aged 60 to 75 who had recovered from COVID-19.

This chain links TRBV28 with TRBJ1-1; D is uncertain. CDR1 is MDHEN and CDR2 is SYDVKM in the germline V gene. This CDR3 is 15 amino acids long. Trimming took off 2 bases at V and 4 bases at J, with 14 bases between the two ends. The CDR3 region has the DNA TGTGCCAGCAGTTTAGATCCGGGGTTAAGCACTGAAGCTTTCTTT. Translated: CASSLDPGLSTEAFF.

CDR3 bases: TGTGCCAGCAGCCCACCCACTCGAGGTGCTACGCATGAGCAGTTCTTC. Protein: CASSPPTRGATHEQFF. This sequence joins TRBV6-2 or TRBV6-3 and TRBJ2-1; no reliable D call. Trimming stripped 6 bases from V and 8 bases from J, with 23 bases between. Germline values: CDR1 MNHEY, CDR2 SVGEGT. The CDR3 totals 16 residues.

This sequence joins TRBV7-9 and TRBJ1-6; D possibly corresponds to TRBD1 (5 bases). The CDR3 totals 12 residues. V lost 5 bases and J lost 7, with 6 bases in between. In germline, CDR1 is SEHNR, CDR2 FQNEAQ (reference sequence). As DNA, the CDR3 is TGTGCCAGCAGCCGGGGGAATTCACCCCTCCACTTT. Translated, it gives CASSRGNSPLHF.

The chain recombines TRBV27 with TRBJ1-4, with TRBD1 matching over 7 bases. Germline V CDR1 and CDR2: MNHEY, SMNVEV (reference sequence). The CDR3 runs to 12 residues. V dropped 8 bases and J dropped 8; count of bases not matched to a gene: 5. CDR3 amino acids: CASPRGLEKLFF. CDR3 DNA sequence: TGTGCCAGCCCTAGGGGGCTCGAAAAACTGTTTTTT. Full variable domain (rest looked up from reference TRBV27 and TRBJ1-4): EAQVTQNPRYLITVTGKKLTVTCSQNMNHEYMSWYRQDPGLGLRQIYYSMNVEVTDKGDVPEGYKVSRKEKRNFPLILESPSPNQTSLYFCASPRGLEKLFFGSGTQLSVL.

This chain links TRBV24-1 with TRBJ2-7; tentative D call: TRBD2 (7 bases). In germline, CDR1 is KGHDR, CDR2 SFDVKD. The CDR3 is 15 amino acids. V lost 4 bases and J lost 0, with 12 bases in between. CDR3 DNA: TGTGCCACCAGTGACGGGGGGCGAAACTCCTACGAGCAGTACTTC. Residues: CATSDGGRNSYEQYF.